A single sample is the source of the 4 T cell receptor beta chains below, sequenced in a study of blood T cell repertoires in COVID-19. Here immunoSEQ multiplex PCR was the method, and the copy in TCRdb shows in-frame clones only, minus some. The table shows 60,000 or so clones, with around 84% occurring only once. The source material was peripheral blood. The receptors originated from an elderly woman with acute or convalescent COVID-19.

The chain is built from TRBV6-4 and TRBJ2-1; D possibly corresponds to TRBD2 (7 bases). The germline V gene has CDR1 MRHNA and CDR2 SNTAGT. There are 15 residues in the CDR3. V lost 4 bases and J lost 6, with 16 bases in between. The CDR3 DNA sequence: TGTGCCAGCAGTGGTGAGGGGGGGCCTTTCAATGAGCAGTTCTTC. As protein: CASSGEGGPFNEQFF.

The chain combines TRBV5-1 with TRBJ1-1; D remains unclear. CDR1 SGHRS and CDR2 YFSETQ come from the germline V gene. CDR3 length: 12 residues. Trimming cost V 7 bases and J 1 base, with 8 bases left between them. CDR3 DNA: TGCGCCAGCCCTCCCAGGAACACTGAAGCTTTCTTT. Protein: CASPPRNTEAFF.

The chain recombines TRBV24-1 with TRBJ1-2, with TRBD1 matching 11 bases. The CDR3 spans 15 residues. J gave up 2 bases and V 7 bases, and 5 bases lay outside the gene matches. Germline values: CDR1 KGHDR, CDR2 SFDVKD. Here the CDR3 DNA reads TGTGCCACCAGCGACGGACAGGGGGCCAACTATGGCTACACCTTC. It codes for CATSDGQGANYGYTF.

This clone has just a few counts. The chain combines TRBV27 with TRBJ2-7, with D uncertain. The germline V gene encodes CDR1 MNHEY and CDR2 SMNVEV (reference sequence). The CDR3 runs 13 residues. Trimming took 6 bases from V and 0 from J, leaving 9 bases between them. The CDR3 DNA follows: TGTGCCAGCAGCCCTCCGGGCTCCTACGAGCAGTACTTC. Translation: CASSPPGSYEQYF.